Below, 6 T cell receptor beta chains from the same sample are listed, as sequenced in a study of T-cell memory formation after mild COVID-19. Each CDR3 protein is one row after TCRdb ran MiXCR on the 5' RACE reads. Here the sample spans 90,000 to 120,000 distinct CDR3 sequences, under 15% being singletons. Sequenced sample: PBMCs or a T cell subset sorted from them (not recorded which). These receptors were obtained from a man younger than 30 who had mild COVID-19 (a few samples of this study predate the infection). Cell type and time point are not known.

The J gene is TRBJ1-1, the V gene TRBV6-6, with D perhaps matching TRBD1 (5 bases). This CDR3 is built from 14 residues. Trimming pared 8 bases from V and 0 bases from J, leaving 13 bases between. Germline values: CDR1 MNHNY, CDR2 SVGAGI (reference sequence). CDR3 amino acids: CASLNRFLNTEAFF. The DNA of the CDR3 is TGTGCCAGCCTAAACAGGTTCTTGAACACTGAAGCTTTCTTT.

This clonotype was picked up a small number of times. CDR3 DNA sequence: TGTGCCAGCAGCCAACTAGCGGGGGGTGAAGAGACCCAGTACTTC. Protein product: CASSQLAGGEETQYF. The chain links TRBV3-1 to TRBJ2-5; 11 nucleotides agree with TRBD2. Germline-derived CDR1 and CDR2 are LGHDT and YNNKEL (reference sequence). The junction had 2 bases not matched to a gene; V was cut back by 2 bases and J by 3 bases. The CDR3 sequence is 15 residues long.

This clonotype was counted ten times or more. This chain joins TRBV6-6 and TRBJ1-1; 10 bases match TRBD1. The CDR3 spans 17 residues. Trimming at V came to 0 bases and at J to 4 bases, leaving 8 bases not matched to a gene. Germline V gene data show CDR1 as MNHNY and CDR2 as SVGAGI (reference sequence). CDR3 residues: CASSYSRQGARGTEAFF. DNA of the CDR3: TGTGCCAGCAGTTACTCTAGACAGGGGGCGCGGGGCACTGAAGCTTTCTTT.

This clonotype was counted between two and nine times. The chain links TRBV7-6 to TRBJ2-3; perhaps TRBD1 as D (6 bases). There are 15 residues in the CDR3. Trimming cost V 2 bases and J 4 bases, with 13 bases left between them. Germline CDR1 and CDR2: SGHVS and FNYEAQ. The CDR3 DNA reads as TGTGCCAGCAGCTTATTACAGGGTGGGGCAGATACGCAGTATTTT. Residues: CASSLLQGGADTQYF.

This clonotype came up a few times. The chain couples TRBV7-9 to TRBJ2-2; D is uncertain. Germline V gene lookup returns CDR1 SEHNR and CDR2 FQNEAQ (reference sequence). This CDR3 comprises 16 residues. Trimming shortened V by 1 base and J by 7 bases, and 16 bases separated the two germline ends. The DNA for the CDR3 is TGTGCCAGCAGCTTAGTCGGTGGCAATGGTGACGGGGAGCTGTTTTTT. Residues: CASSLVGGNGDGELFF.

In this sample, this clonotype turned up many times. The chain couples TRBV4-3 to TRBJ2-1; D gene uncertain. The CDR3 is made up of 13 amino acids. The germline V gene encodes CDR1 LGHNA and CDR2 YSLEER. The V end was cut by 0 bases, the J end by 8 bases, with 8 bases between. The CDR3 sequence is CASSQDSLDEQFF. CDR3 coding DNA: TGCGCCAGCAGCCAAGATAGCCTCGATGAGCAGTTCTTC.